Listed below are T cell receptor beta chains from one sample, sequenced in a study of beta chain features in type 1 diabetes. The method was immunoSEQ multiplex PCR; TCRdb's version includes in-frame clones alone and lacks a portion of them. This table holds 300,000 to 450,000 clones, 9.6% found once. The sequenced material came from central memory CD4+ T cells from blood. The receptors come from a man in his thirties or forties with type 1 diabetes. Both conserved end residues are part of each CDR3. D genes are given only for firm matches. Some rows mark clone size as missing; the rest say once, few, many or name a class of expanded clone.

J: TRBJ1-1; V: TRBV20-1; size: .; D: .; DNA: TGCAGTGCTAGCAGTCAAGAAGCTTTCTTT; CDR3: CSASSQEAFF
J: TRBJ2-7; V: TRBV27; size: few; D: .; DNA: TGTGCCAGCAGTTCTCACCGATCCTCCCGCTACGAGCAGTACTTC; CDR3: CASSSHRSSRYEQYF
J: TRBJ1-2; V: TRBV5-6; size: .; D: TRBD1; DNA: TGTGCCAGCGCATTTACAGGGGGCTATGGCTACACCTTC; CDR3: CASAFTGGYGYTF
J: TRBJ2-1; V: TRBV6-1; size: .; D: TRBD2; DNA: TGTGCCAGCGGGGGACTAGCGGGAAGGAATGAGCAGTTCTTC; CDR3: CASGGLAGRNEQFF
J: TRBJ1-2; V: TRBV7-2; size: .; D: .; DNA: TGTGCCAGCAGCCGTACAGCTGACCACTATGGCTACACCTTC; CDR3: CASSRTADHYGYTF
J: TRBJ1-2; V: TRBV7-8; size: .; D: .; DNA: TGTGCCAGCAGCCCATCCCCCGAGAACTATGGCTACACCTTC; CDR3: CASSPSPENYGYTF
J: TRBJ2-3; V: TRBV10-2; size: many; D: .; DNA: TGCGCCAGCAGATACCTGGATACGCAGTATTTT; CDR3: CASRYLDTQYF
J: TRBJ2-2; V: TRBV7-2; size: few; D: .; DNA: TGTGCCAGCAGTCTACTAGATTCCACCGGGGAGCTGTTTTTT; CDR3: CASSLLDSTGELFF
J: TRBJ1-1; V: TRBV5-1; size: few; D: .; DNA: TGCGCCAGCAGCCCAAACACAAACACTGAAGCTTTCTTT; CDR3: CASSPNTNTEAFF
J: TRBJ2-7; V: TRBV11-3; size: few; D: .; DNA: TGTGCCAGCAGCCCGCACGGCAGGGGATACGAGCAGTACTTC; CDR3: CASSPHGRGYEQYF
J: TRBJ2-2; V: TRBV7-2; size: many; D: .; DNA: TGTGCCAGCCTGAACGGCGCGGGCTCGAACACCGGGGAGCTGTTTTTT; CDR3: CASLNGAGSNTGELFF
J: TRBJ2-1; V: TRBV28; size: few; D: TRBD2; DNA: TGTGCCAGCAAGACTAGCGGTTATTACAATGAGCAGTTCTTC; CDR3: CASKTSGYYNEQFF
J: TRBJ2-7; V: TRBV7-2; size: many; D: TRBD2; DNA: TGTGCCAGCAGTCGATTAGCGGGAACCTACGAGCAGTACTTC; CDR3: CASSRLAGTYEQYF
J: TRBJ2-2; V: TRBV6-6; size: .; D: .; DNA: TGTGCCAGCAGGCAAAACGGGGAGCTGTTTTTT; CDR3: CASRQNGELFF
J: TRBJ2-5; V: TRBV9; size: .; D: TRBD1; DNA: TGTGCCACCAGTGAAGGGGGCGCAGAGACCCAGTACTTC; CDR3: CATSEGGAETQYF
J: TRBJ2-7; V: TRBV7-3; size: few; D: TRBD1; DNA: TGTGCCAGCAGCTGGGACAGGGTCTCCCACGAGCAGTACTTC; CDR3: CASSWDRVSHEQYF
J: TRBJ1-1; V: TRBV9; size: few; D: .; DNA: TGTGCCAGCACTATTGGGACCGAGAACACTGAAGCTTTCTTT; CDR3: CASTIGTENTEAFF
J: TRBJ2-6; V: TRBV11-2; size: few; D: .; DNA: TGTGCCAGCAGCCGTGGACAGTCTGGGGCCAACGTCCTGACTTTC; CDR3: CASSRGQSGANVLTF
J: TRBJ2-2; V: TRBV28; size: many; D: .; DNA: TGTGCCAGCAGTTTAATCGGGACCGGGGAGCTGTTTTTT; CDR3: CASSLIGTGELFF
J: TRBJ2-1; V: TRBV5-5; size: .; D: TRBD2; DNA: TGTGCCAGCAGCCAAGAAAGCGGGAGGGCCGGCGGGCAGTTCTTC; CDR3: CASSQESGRAGGQFF
J: TRBJ1-5; V: TRBV7-2; size: .; D: .; DNA: TGTGCCAGCAGCTTAGGGACAGCCTCTAGCAATCAGCCCCAGCATTTT; CDR3: CASSLGTASSNQPQHF
J: TRBJ1-5; V: TRBV28; size: .; D: .; DNA: TGTGCCAGCAGTTTAAGAGGGAGGGGAGGGCAGCCCCAGCATTTT; CDR3: CASSLRGRGGQPQHF
J: TRBJ2-5; V: TRBV11-1; size: many; D: TRBD2; DNA: TGTGCCAGCAGCACTCATAGCGGGCATCAAGAGACCCAGTACTTC; CDR3: CASSTHSGHQETQYF
J: TRBJ2-7; V: TRBV10-3; size: .; D: TRBD2; DNA: TGTGCCATCAGCCAAGCGGGAGCCTACGAGCAGTACTTC; CDR3: CAISQAGAYEQYF
J: TRBJ2-7; V: TRBV5-4; size: few; D: .; DNA: TGTGCCAGCAGCCCCGCGGGGAGCGACGAGCAGTACTTC; CDR3: CASSPAGSDEQYF
J: TRBJ1-2; V: TRBV28; size: .; D: .; DNA: TGTGCCAGCAGTTTAATATCGGGGTACTATGGCTACACCTTC; CDR3: CASSLISGYYGYTF
J: TRBJ1-3; V: TRBV30; size: .; D: .; DNA: TGTGCCTGGAGCCGGGAATCTGGAAACACCATATATTTT; CDR3: CAWSRESGNTIYF
J: TRBJ2-1; V: TRBV6-6; size: few; D: TRBD1; DNA: TGTGCCAGCAGTTACCGGGACAGGGGATTGGAGCAGTTCTTC; CDR3: CASSYRDRGLEQFF
J: TRBJ1-1; V: TRBV6-1; size: .; D: .; DNA: TGTGCCAGCGAGTGGGTAGGTGGAAACACTGAAGCTTTCTTT; CDR3: CASEWVGGNTEAFF
J: TRBJ1-3; V: TRBV7-2; size: .; D: .; DNA: TGTGCCAGCAGCTCGTCGGGCCCGGTCTCTGGAAACACCATATATTTT; CDR3: CASSSSGPVSGNTIYF
J: TRBJ1-5; V: TRBV27; size: .; D: .; DNA: TGTGCCAGCAGAACTCCCTCCCACAAACGACCCAGGGGACTGAGCAATCAGCCCCAGCATTTT; CDR3: CASRTPSHKRPRGLSNQPQHF
J: TRBJ2-1; V: TRBV11-2; size: many; D: .; DNA: TGTGCCAGCAGCTGGGCAGAGGGTGAGCAGTTCTTC; CDR3: CASSWAEGEQFF
J: TRBJ2-5; V: TRBV19; size: .; D: .; DNA: TGTGCCAGTGGTATCCAAGAGACCCAGTACTTC; CDR3: CASGIQETQYF
J: TRBJ1-2; V: TRBV7-2; size: many; D: .; DNA: TGTGCCAGCAGCTTAGAGGCAGCCTATGGCTACACCTTC; CDR3: CASSLEAAYGYTF
J: TRBJ1-2; V: TRBV18; size: .; D: TRBD1; DNA: TGTGCCAGCTCACAGGGGACAGGGGAAAACTATGGCTACACCTTC; CDR3: CASSQGTGENYGYTF
J: TRBJ2-3; V: TRBV25-1; size: few; D: TRBD2; DNA: TGTGCCAGCAGTGGGGCTAGCGGGGCCTTGGCAGATACGCAGTATTTT; CDR3: CASSGASGALADTQYF
J: TRBJ1-1; V: TRBV18; size: .; D: TRBD1; DNA: TGTGCCAGCTCACCCCAACAGGGGCGAAGGTATGCTGAAGCTTTCTTT; CDR3: CASSPQQGRRYAEAFF
J: TRBJ2-1; V: TRBV7-9; size: many; D: TRBD2; DNA: TGTGCCAGCAGGACCGGGACTAGCGGGAGGGTCAATGAGCAGTTCTTC; CDR3: CASRTGTSGRVNEQFF
J: TRBJ1-1; V: TRBV5-4; size: few; D: .; DNA: TGTGCCAGCAGCCAAGATATCAGGGATATCACTGAAGCTTTCTTT; CDR3: CASSQDIRDITEAFF
J: TRBJ1-1; V: TRBV5-1; size: few; D: .; DNA: TGCGCCAGCAGCTTAACAGAATACACTGAAGCTTTCTTT; CDR3: CASSLTEYTEAFF